Listed here is a single TCR beta chain. The data originate from a study of blood T cell repertoires in COVID-19. Study details: From T cells, B-cell-depleted T cells, or PBMCs came the material, which was cDNA or gDNA.

As originally analysed: Nucleated cell number was recorded as an estimate derived from reference gene primer amplification. The assay was immunoSEQ multiplex PCR, and TCRdb's table has in-frame clones only and misses some. V and J calls and clone size come straight from that table; D and trimming were deduced from the DNA. The sample lists 200,000 or so clones, about 82% occurring once. Germline V gene sequence: CDR1 LNHNV, CDR2 YYDKDF (reference sequence). The CDR3 is made up of 13 amino acids. The V and J ends lost 9 bases and 0 bases respectively, with 11 bases between them. Sequenced material: peripheral blood. The chain carries TRBV15 and TRBJ1-1; D is unresolved. The receptor comes from a woman aged 25-40 years with acute or convalescent COVID-19. DNA of the CDR3: TGTGCCACGAGTAGGAGTGTGAACACTGAAGCTTTCTTT. Its translation: CATSRSVNTEAFF.